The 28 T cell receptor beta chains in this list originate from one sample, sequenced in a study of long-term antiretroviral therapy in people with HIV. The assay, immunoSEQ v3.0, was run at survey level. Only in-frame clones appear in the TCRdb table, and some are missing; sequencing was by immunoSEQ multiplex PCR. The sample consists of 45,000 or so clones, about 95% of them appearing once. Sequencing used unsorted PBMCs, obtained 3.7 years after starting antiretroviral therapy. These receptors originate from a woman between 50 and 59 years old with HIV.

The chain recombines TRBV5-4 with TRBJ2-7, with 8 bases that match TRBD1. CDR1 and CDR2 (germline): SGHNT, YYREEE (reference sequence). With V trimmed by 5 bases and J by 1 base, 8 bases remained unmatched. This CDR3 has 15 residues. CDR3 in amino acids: CASRLTGDGSYEQYF. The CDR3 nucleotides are TGTGCCAGCAGATTGACAGGGGATGGGTCCTACGAGCAGTACTTC.

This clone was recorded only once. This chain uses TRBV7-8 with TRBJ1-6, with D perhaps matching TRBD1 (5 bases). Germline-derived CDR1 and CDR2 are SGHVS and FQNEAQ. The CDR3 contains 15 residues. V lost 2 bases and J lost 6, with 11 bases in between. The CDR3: CASSLSQGSNSPLHF. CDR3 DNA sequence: TGTGCCAGCAGCTTATCTCAGGGTTCTAATTCACCCCTCCACTTT.

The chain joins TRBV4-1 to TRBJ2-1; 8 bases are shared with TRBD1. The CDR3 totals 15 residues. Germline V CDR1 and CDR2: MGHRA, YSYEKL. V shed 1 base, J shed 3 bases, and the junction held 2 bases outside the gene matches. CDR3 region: CASSQGTGNYNEQFF. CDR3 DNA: TGCGCCAGCAGCCAAGGGACAGGGAACTACAATGAGCAGTTCTTC.

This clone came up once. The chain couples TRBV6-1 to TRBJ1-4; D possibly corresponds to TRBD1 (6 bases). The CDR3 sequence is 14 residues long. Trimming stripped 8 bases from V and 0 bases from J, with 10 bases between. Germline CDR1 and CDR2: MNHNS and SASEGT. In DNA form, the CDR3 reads TGTGCCAGCCGGACAGATGCAACTAATGAAAAACTGTTTTTT. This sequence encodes CASRTDATNEKLFF.

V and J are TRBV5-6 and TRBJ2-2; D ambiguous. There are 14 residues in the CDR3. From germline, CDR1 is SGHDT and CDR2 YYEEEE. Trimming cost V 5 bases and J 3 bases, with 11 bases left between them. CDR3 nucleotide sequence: TGTGCCAGCAGGCTGGGGTTATACACCGGGGAGCTGTTTTTT. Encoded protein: CASRLGLYTGELFF.

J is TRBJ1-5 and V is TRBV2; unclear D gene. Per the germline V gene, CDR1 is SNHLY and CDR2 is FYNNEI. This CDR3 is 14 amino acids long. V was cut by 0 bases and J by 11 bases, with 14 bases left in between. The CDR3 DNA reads TGTGCCAGCAGTGAAGCGTTCGAAGCCTCAGCCCAGCATTTT. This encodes CASSEAFEASAQHF.

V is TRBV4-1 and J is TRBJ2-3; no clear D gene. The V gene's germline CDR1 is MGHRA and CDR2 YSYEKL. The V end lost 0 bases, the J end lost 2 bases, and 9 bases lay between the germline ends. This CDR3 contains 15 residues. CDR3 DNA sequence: TGCGCCAGCAGCCAAGAGCAGGCGCACACAGATACGCAGTATTTT. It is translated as CASSQEQAHTDTQYF.

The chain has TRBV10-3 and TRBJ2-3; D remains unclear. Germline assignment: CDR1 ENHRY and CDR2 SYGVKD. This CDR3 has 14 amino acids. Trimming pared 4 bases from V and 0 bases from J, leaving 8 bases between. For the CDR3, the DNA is TGTGCCATCAGTGTTGCTACCAGCACAGATACGCAGTATTTT. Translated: CAISVATSTDTQYF.

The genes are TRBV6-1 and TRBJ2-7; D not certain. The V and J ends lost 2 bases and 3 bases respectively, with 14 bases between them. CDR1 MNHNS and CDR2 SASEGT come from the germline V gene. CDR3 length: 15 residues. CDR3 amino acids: CASSETPLTSYEQYF. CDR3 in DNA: TGTGCCAGCAGTGAAACGCCATTAACGAGCTACGAGCAGTACTTC.

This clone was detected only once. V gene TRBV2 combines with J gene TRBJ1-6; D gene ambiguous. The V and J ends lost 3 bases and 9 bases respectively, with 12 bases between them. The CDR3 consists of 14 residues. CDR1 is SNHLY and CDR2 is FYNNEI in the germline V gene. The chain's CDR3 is CASSEFRTGSPLHF. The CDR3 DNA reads TGTGCCAGCAGTGAGTTCAGGACGGGTTCACCCCTCCACTTT.

DNA of the CDR3: TGCGCCAGCAGCTTGGCTGGAGACTACTCCTACAATGAGCAGTTCTTC. This gives the protein CASSLAGDYSYNEQFF. V usage is TRBV5-1 and J usage is TRBJ2-1; D is perhaps TRBD2 (5 bases). The CDR3 runs to 16 residues. Germline V gives CDR1 SGHRS, CDR2 YFSETQ. Trimming left V 0 bases short and J 0 bases short, with 10 bases between.

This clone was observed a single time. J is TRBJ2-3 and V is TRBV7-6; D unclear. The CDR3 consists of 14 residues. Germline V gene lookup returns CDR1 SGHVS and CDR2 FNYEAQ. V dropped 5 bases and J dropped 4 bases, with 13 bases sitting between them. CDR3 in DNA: TGTGCCAGCAGCCCCGAGCATTTTGCAGATACGCAGTATTTT. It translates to CASSPEHFADTQYF.

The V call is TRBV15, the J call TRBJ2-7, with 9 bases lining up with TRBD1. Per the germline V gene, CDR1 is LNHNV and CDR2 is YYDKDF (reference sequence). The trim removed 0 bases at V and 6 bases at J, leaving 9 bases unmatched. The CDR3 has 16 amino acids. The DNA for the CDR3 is TGTGCCACCAGCAGAGATTGGGGACAGGGAATGGTCGAGCAGTACTTC. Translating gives CATSRDWGQGMVEQYF.

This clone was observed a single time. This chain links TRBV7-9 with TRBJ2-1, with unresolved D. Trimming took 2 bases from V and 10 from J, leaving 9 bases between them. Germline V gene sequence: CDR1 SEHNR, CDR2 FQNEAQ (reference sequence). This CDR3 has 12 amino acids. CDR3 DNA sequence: TGTGCCAGCAGCTTAAGCCTTAGGGAGCAGTTCTTC. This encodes CASSLSLREQFF.

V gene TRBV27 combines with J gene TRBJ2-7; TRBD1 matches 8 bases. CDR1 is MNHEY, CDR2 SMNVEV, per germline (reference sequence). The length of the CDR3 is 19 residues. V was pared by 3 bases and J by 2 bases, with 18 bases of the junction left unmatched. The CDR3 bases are TGTGCCAGCAGTTTTGGATCGTGGCAGGGGGCGAGTCGGCCCTACGAGCAGTACTTC. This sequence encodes CASSFGSWQGASRPYEQYF.

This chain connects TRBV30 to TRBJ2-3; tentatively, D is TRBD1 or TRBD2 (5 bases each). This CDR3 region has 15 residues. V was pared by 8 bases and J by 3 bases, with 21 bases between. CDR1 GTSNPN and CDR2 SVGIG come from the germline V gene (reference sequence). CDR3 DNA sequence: TGTGCCGGGGACGACGGTGGCGAGGGGACAGATACGCAGTATTTT. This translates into CAGDDGGEGTDTQYF.

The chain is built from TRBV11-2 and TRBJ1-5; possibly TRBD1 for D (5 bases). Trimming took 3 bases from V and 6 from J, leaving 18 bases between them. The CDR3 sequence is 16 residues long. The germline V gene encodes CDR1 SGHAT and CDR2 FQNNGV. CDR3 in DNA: TGTGCCAGCAGCTTGGGTAGGAGGGCCGGGGGTCAGCCCCAGCATTTT. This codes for CASSLGRRAGGQPQHF.

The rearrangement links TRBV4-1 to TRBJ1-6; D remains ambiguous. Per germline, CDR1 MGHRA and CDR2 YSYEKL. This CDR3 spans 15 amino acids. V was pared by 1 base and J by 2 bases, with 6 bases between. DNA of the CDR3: TGCGCCAGCAGCCAAGGAAGGGCCTATAATTCACCCCTCCACTTT. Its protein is CASSQGRAYNSPLHF.

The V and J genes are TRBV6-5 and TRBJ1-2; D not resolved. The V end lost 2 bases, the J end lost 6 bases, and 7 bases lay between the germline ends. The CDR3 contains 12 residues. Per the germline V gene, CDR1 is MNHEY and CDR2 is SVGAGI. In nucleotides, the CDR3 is TGTGCCAGCAGTTACGGCGACCATGGCTACACCTTC. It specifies CASSYGDHGYTF.

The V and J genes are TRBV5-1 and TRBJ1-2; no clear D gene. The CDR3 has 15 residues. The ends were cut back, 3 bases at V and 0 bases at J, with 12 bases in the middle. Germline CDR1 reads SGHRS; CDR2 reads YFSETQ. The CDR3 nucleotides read TGCGCCAGCAGCTCCTTATTCAATTCTAACTATGGCTACACCTTC. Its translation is CASSSLFNSNYGYTF.

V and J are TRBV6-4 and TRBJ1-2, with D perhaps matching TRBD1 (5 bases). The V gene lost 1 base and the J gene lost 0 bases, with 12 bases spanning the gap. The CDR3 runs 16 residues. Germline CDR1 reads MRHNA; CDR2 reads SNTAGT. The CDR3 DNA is TGTGCCAGCAGTGACTGGCGAGGACATACTAACTATGGCTACACCTTC. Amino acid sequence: CASSDWRGHTNYGYTF.

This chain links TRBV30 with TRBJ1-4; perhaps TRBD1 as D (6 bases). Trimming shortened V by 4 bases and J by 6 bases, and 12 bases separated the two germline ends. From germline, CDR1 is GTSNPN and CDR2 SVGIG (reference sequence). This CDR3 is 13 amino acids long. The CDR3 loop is CAWTKQGDEKLFF. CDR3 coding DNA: TGTGCCTGGACAAAACAGGGCGATGAAAAACTGTTTTTT.

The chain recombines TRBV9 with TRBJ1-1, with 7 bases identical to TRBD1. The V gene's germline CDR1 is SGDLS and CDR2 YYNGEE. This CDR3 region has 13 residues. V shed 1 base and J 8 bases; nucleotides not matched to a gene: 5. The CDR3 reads CASSVSTGSEAFF. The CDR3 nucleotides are TGTGCCAGCAGCGTATCGACAGGGTCGGAAGCTTTCTTT.

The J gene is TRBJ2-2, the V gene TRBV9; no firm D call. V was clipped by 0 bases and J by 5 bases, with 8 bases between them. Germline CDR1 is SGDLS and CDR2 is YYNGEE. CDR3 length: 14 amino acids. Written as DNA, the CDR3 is TGTGCCAGCAGCGTAGATAGTTTAACCGGGGAGCTGTTTTTT. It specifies CASSVDSLTGELFF.

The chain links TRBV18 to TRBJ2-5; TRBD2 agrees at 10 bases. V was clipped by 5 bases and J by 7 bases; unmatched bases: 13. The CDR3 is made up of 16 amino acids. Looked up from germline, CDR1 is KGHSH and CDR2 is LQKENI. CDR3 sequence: CASSRDEGTSAATQYF. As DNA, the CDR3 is TGTGCCAGCTCAAGAGACGAGGGGACTAGCGCCGCGACCCAGTACTTC.

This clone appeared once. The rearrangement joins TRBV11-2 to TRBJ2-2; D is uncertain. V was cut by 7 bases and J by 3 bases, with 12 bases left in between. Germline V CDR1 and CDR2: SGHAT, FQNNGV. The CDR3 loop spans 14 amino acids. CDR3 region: CASTHFPYTGELFF. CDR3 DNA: TGTGCCAGCACACACTTCCCTTACACCGGGGAGCTGTTTTTT.

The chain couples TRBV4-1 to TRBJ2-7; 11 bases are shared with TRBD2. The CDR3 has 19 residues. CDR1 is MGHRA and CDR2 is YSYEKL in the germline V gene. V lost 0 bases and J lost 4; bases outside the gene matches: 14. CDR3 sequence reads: CASSQDNPLAGGLKYEQYF. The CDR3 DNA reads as TGCGCCAGCAGCCAAGATAACCCCTTAGCGGGGGGGCTAAAGTACGAGCAGTACTTC.

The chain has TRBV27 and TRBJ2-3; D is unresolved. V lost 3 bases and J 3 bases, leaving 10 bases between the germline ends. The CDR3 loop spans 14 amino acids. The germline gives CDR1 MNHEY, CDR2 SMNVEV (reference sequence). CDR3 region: CASSLTKATDTQYF. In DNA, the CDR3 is TGTGCCAGCAGTTTGACGAAAGCGACAGATACGCAGTATTTT.